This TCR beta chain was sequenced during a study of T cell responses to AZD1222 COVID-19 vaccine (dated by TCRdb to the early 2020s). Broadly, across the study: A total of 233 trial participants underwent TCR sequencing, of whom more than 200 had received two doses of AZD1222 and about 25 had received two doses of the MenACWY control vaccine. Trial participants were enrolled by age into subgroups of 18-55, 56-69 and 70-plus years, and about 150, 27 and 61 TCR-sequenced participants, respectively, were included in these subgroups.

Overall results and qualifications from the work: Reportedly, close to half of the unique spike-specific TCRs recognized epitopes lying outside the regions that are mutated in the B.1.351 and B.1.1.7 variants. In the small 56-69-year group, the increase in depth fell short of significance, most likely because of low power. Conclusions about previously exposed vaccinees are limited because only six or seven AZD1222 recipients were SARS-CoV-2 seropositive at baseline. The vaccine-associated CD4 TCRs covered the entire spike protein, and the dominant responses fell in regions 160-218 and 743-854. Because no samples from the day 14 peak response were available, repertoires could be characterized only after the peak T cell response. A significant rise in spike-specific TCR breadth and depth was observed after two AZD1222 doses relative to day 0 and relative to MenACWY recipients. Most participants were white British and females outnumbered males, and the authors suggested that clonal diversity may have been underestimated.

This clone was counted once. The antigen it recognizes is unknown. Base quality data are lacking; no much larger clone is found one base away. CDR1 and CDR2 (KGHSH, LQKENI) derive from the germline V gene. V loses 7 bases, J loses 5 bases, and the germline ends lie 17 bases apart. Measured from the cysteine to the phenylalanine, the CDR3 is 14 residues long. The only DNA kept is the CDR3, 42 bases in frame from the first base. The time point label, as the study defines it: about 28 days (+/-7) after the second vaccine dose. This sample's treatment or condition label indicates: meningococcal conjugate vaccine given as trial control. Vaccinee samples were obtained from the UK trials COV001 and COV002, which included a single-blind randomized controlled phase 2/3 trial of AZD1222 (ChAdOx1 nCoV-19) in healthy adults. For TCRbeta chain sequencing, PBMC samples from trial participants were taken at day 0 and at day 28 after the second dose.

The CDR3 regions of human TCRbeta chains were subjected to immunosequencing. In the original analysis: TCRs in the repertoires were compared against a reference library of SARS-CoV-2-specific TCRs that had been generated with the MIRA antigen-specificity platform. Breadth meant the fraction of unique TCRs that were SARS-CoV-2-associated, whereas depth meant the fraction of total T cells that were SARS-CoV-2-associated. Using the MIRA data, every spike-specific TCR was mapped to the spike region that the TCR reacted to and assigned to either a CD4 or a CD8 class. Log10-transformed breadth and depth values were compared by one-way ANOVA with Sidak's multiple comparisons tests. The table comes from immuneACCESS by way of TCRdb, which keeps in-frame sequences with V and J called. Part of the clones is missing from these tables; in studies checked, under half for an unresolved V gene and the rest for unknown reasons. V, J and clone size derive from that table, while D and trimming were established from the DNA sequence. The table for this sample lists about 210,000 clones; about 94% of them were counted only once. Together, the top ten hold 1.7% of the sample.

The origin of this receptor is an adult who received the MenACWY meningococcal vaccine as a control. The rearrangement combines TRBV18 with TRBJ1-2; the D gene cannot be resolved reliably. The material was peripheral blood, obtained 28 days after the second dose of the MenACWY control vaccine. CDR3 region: CASYNVEVGYGYTF. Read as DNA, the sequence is TGTGCCAGCTACAACGTCGAGGTCGGTTATGGCTACACCTTC.